The 27 T cell receptor beta chains given below trace back to one sample, sequenced in a study of technical replicates of blood from a few donors. Sequenced by immunoSEQ multiplex PCR; TCRdb stores in-frame clones only, minus some. The repertoire holds about 80,000 clones, with just under 95% as singletons. What was sequenced was T cells isolated from PBMCs. The origin of the receptors is a human donor in good health.

The CDR3 reads CSVRTGVNQPQHF. In DNA form, the CDR3 reads TGCAGCGTTCGGACAGGAGTCAATCAGCCCCAGCATTTT. The rearrangement links TRBV29-1 to TRBJ1-5, with 7 bases lining up with TRBD1. The germline CDR1 and CDR2 sequences are SQVTM and ANQGSEA. The junction had 4 bases not matched to a gene; V was cut back by 5 bases and J by 3 bases. CDR3 length equals 13 residues.

The chain is built from TRBV6-1 and TRBJ1-2; D is unresolved. The CDR3 extends over 14 amino acids. The ends were cut back, 6 bases at V and 4 bases at J, with 15 bases in the middle. From germline, CDR1 is MNHNS and CDR2 SASEGT. The CDR3 coding sequence is TGTGCCAGCAGACCCTCGGAGGACGGCTATGGCTACACCTTC. Residues: CASRPSEDGYGYTF.

The chain employs TRBV27 and TRBJ2-5, with TRBD1 matching over 7 bases. The germline CDR1 and CDR2 sequences are MNHEY and SMNVEV (reference sequence). The CDR3 spans 15 residues. V lost 4 bases and J lost 4; bases outside the gene matches: 9. DNA for the CDR3: TGTGCCAGCAGTTCCCTGACAGGGAGTACAGAGACCCAGTACTTC. Translated: CASSSLTGSTETQYF.

The chain employs TRBV2 and TRBJ1-3; TRBD1 aligns across 9 bases. Per the germline V gene, CDR1 is SNHLY and CDR2 is FYNNEI. Trimming removed 9 bases from V and 1 base from J; junction bases left unmatched: 7. The CDR3 runs to 15 residues. The CDR3: CASSDRGVSGNTIYF. In nucleotides, the CDR3 is TGTGCCAGTTCGGACAGGGGTGTTTCTGGAAACACCATATATTTT.

The chain employs TRBV28 and TRBJ2-2, with 7 bases lining up with TRBD2. CDR1 MDHEN and CDR2 SYDVKM come from the germline V gene. With V trimmed by 1 base and J by 6 bases, 2 bases remained unmatched. The CDR3 contains 14 residues. The CDR3 region has the DNA TGTGCCAGCAGTTTATCTAGCGGCCCCGGGGAGCTGTTTTTT. Translation gives CASSLSSGPGELFF.

This clone was found once. J is TRBJ1-1 and V is TRBV19; 9 bases align to TRBD1. The length of the CDR3 is 18 residues. Germline assignment: CDR1 LNHDA and CDR2 SQIVND (reference sequence). V dropped 2 bases and J dropped 4; count of bases not matched to a gene: 14. The CDR3 loop reads CASSIFSGQGMGGTEAFF. Here the CDR3 DNA reads TGTGCCAGTAGTATATTCTCGGGACAGGGTATGGGCGGCACTGAAGCTTTCTTT.

This chain links TRBV27 with TRBJ2-5, with D perhaps matching TRBD2 (5 bases). Trimming cost V 6 bases and J 5 bases, with 19 bases left between them. The V gene's germline CDR1 is MNHEY and CDR2 SMNVEV (reference sequence). The CDR3 has 15 residues. CDR3 DNA: TGTGCCAGCAGCCGAGGACTCCCCCCTGGGGAGACCCAGTACTTC. It encodes CASSRGLPPGETQYF.

The V call is TRBV25-1, the J call TRBJ2-7, with TRBD1 identical over 7 bases. This CDR3 has 15 residues. Germline V CDR1 and CDR2: MGHDK, SYGVNS. J gave up 0 bases and V 6 bases, and 8 bases lay outside the gene matches. CDR3 amino acids: CASRIGRDSSYEQYF. CDR3 bases: TGTGCCAGCAGGATAGGACGGGACAGCTCCTACGAGCAGTACTTC.

The V and J genes are TRBV18 and TRBJ2-7; 8 positions match TRBD2. The CDR3 loop spans 15 amino acids. V lost 2 bases to trimming and J lost 2 bases; unmatched junction nucleotides: 5. Germline V gene sequence: CDR1 KGHSH, CDR2 LQKENI. The CDR3 region has the DNA TGTGCCAGCTCACCAAGGACTAGCCCCACCTACGAGCAGTACTTC. Amino acid sequence: CASSPRTSPTYEQYF. Full variable domain (missing parts from reference TRBV18 and TRBJ2-7): NAGVMQNPRHLVRRRGQEARLRCSPMKGHSHVYWYRQLPEEGLKFMVYLQKENIIDESGMPKERFSAEFPKEGPSILRIQQVVRGDSAAYFCASSPRTSPTYEQYFGPGTRLTVT.

The chain uses TRBV18 and TRBJ2-1; TRBD1 is a possible D gene (5 bases). CDR1 is KGHSH, CDR2 LQKENI, per germline. The CDR3 consists of 15 residues. V lost 2 bases to trimming and J lost 3 bases, with 11 bases between them. The CDR3 sequence: CASSPRERGYNEQFF. DNA of the CDR3: TGTGCCAGCTCACCAAGGGAAAGGGGCTACAATGAGCAGTTCTTC.

This clone came up a few times. The chain is built from TRBV30 and TRBJ1-1; the D is unclear. The V end was cut by 3 bases, the J end by 1 base, with 6 bases between. From germline, CDR1 is GTSNPN and CDR2 SVGIG (reference sequence). The CDR3 is made up of 12 amino acids. The CDR3 reads CAWSSRNTEAFF. The CDR3 DNA reads as TGTGCCTGGAGCTCTAGGAACACTGAAGCTTTCTTT.

The chain is built from TRBV28 and TRBJ1-5; the D is unclear. The germline CDR1 and CDR2 sequences are MDHEN and SYDVKM. V lost 6 bases and J lost 4, with 10 bases in between. The CDR3 sequence is 13 residues long. DNA for the CDR3: TGTGCCAGCAGAGAGGGATTGAATCAGCCCCAGCATTTT. Its translation is CASREGLNQPQHF.

The chain uses TRBV25-1 and TRBJ2-3; no firm D call. V dropped 4 bases and J dropped 0 bases, with 8 bases sitting between them. Looked up from germline, CDR1 is MGHDK and CDR2 is SYGVNS. The CDR3 spans 14 residues. CDR3: CASSARGSTDTQYF. CDR3 in DNA: TGTGCCAGCAGTGCCCGAGGCAGCACAGATACGCAGTATTTT.

This clone was observed once. This sequence joins TRBV28 and TRBJ2-2, with D possibly being TRBD1 (6 bases). V was cut by 8 bases and J by 1 base, with 8 bases left in between. This CDR3 has 13 amino acids. Germline V gene sequence: CDR1 MDHEN, CDR2 SYDVKM. The CDR3 sequence is CASETGNTGELFF. Written as DNA, the CDR3 is TGTGCCAGCGAGACAGGGAACACCGGGGAGCTGTTTTTT.

This sequence joins TRBV5-1 and TRBJ1-1; 10 nucleotides agree with TRBD1. With V trimmed by 3 bases and J by 3 bases, 8 bases remained unmatched. The CDR3 is 16 residues long. In germline, CDR1 is SGHRS, CDR2 YFSETQ. The CDR3 nucleotides read TGCGCCAGCAGCTATGGACAGGGGGATAAATACACTGAAGCTTTCTTT. Encoded protein: CASSYGQGDKYTEAFF.

V usage is TRBV11-2 and J usage is TRBJ2-5; the D gene is possibly TRBD1 (6 bases). Trimming cost V 2 bases and J 4 bases, with 17 bases left between them. Germline V gene sequence: CDR1 SGHAT, CDR2 FQNNGV. The CDR3 loop spans 16 amino acids. This CDR3 is CASSLLQGSGRETQYF. The CDR3 nucleotides read TGTGCCAGCAGCTTATTGCAGGGGAGCGGAAGAGAGACCCAGTACTTC.

The chain employs TRBV13 and TRBJ1-1; D not certain. The V and J ends lost 3 bases and 1 base respectively, with 6 bases between them. CDR1 and CDR2 from the germline V gene are PRHDT and FYEKMQ (reference sequence). The CDR3 is made up of 13 amino acids. Here the CDR3 reads CASSFTRNTEAFF. The CDR3 nucleotides read TGTGCCAGCAGCTTTACGCGGAACACTGAAGCTTTCTTT.

The chain combines TRBV27 with TRBJ1-2, with TRBD1 matching 10 bases. Per the germline V gene, CDR1 is MNHEY and CDR2 is SMNVEV (reference sequence). With V trimmed by 2 bases and J by 4 bases, 4 bases remained unmatched. This CDR3 has 15 residues. The CDR3 reads CASSLRDRGLYGYTF. The DNA of the CDR3 is TGTGCCAGCAGTTTAAGGGACAGGGGCCTCTATGGCTACACCTTC.

The V gene is TRBV5-8, the J gene TRBJ1-2, with 9 bases matching TRBD1. The J segment lost 7 bases and the V segment lost 6 bases, leaving 16 bases of the junction unmatched. The CDR3 is 16 residues long. Germline V gene lookup returns CDR1 SGHTS and CDR2 YDEGEE. The DNA for the CDR3 is TGTGCCAGCACACGGGACAGGGAAAAGCTGGTCTCTGGCTACACCTTC. Encoded protein: CASTRDREKLVSGYTF.

The chain carries TRBV30 and TRBJ2-2, with a possible D match to TRBD2 (6 bases). This CDR3 has 16 residues. Germline loops: CDR1 GTSNPN, CDR2 SVGIG (reference sequence). V shed 8 bases and J shed 1 base, with 20 bases lying between them. CDR3 nucleotide sequence: TGTGCCGGAAAAGATATTAGCGGAGTGAACACCGGGGAGCTGTTTTTT. It yields the protein CAGKDISGVNTGELFF.

The chain carries TRBV5-1 and TRBJ2-3; 10 positions match TRBD2. Germline V gene lookup returns CDR1 SGHRS and CDR2 YFSETQ. Trimming took 4 bases from V and 0 from J; bases not matched to a gene: 5. The CDR3 spans 16 residues. This CDR3 is CASSPRTSGSTDTQYF. The CDR3 nucleotides read TGCGCCAGCAGCCCGAGGACTAGCGGAAGCACAGATACGCAGTATTTT.

The gene calls are TRBV28 and TRBJ2-7; 14 nucleotides line up with TRBD2. The CDR3 spans 18 residues. CDR1 is MDHEN, CDR2 SYDVKM, per germline. Losses at the gene ends were 6 bases for V and 1 base for J; bases not matched to a gene: 11. The CDR3 loop is CASRMGLAGEIWSYEQYF. In DNA, the CDR3 is TGTGCCAGCAGGATGGGACTAGCGGGAGAAATCTGGTCCTACGAGCAGTACTTC.

The chain couples TRBV27 to TRBJ2-5, with a weak D call TRBD1 (6 bases). The V and J ends lost 5 bases and 4 bases respectively, with 17 bases between them. The CDR3 has 15 amino acids. Germline V lookup: CDR1 MNHEY, CDR2 SMNVEV (reference sequence). CDR3 in amino acids: CASSMGVGAPETQYF. The CDR3 DNA reads TGTGCCAGCAGTATGGGCGTGGGGGCCCCAGAGACCCAGTACTTC.

The chain combines TRBV28 with TRBJ2-3; TRBD2 matches at 11 bases. The V segment lost 4 bases and the J segment 4 bases; nucleotides outside the gene matches: 4. The CDR3 covers 15 residues. Germline loops: CDR1 MDHEN, CDR2 SYDVKM. The CDR3 here is CASSSSGRLADTQYF. CDR3 nucleotides: TGTGCCAGCAGTTCTAGCGGGAGGCTCGCAGATACGCAGTATTTT. Drawing the rest from reference TRBV28 and TRBJ2-3, the complete variable domain is DVKVTQSSRYLVKRTGEKVFLECVQDMDHENMFWYRQDPGLGLRLIYFSYDVKMKEKGDIPEGYSVSREKKERFSLILESASTNQTSMYLCASSSSGRLADTQYFGPGTRLTVL.

The chain links TRBV27 to TRBJ2-7, with 8 bases aligning to TRBD1. V trimming: 5 bases; J trimming: 1 base; junction bases outside the gene matches: 10. The germline gives CDR1 MNHEY, CDR2 SMNVEV (reference sequence). CDR3 length equals 16 residues. The CDR3 region has the DNA TGTGCCAGCAGTCCATGGATTCGACAGGGGTCCTACGAGCAGTACTTC. This gives the protein CASSPWIRQGSYEQYF.

V is TRBV18 and J is TRBJ2-6, with D hard to call. The CDR3 contains 15 residues. V was trimmed by 6 bases and J by 0 bases, leaving 9 bases between them. Germline values: CDR1 KGHSH, CDR2 LQKENI. The CDR3 DNA sequence: TGTGCCAGCTCCAGATCCAGCTCTGGGGCCAACGTCCTGACTTTC. Residues: CASSRSSSGANVLTF.

The genes are TRBV28 and TRBJ1-5; D remains ambiguous. Per germline, CDR1 MDHEN and CDR2 SYDVKM. The CDR3 length is 12 residues. V was trimmed by 6 bases and J by 6 bases, leaving 9 bases between them. The CDR3 sequence is CASRGSGQPQHF. The CDR3 nucleotides are TGTGCCAGCAGGGGGAGCGGTCAGCCCCAGCATTTT. The entire variable domain, with the rest obtained from reference TRBV28 and TRBJ1-5, is as follows: DVKVTQSSRYLVKRTGEKVFLECVQDMDHENMFWYRQDPGLGLRLIYFSYDVKMKEKGDIPEGYSVSREKKERFSLILESASTNQTSMYLCASRGSGQPQHFGDGTRLSIL.